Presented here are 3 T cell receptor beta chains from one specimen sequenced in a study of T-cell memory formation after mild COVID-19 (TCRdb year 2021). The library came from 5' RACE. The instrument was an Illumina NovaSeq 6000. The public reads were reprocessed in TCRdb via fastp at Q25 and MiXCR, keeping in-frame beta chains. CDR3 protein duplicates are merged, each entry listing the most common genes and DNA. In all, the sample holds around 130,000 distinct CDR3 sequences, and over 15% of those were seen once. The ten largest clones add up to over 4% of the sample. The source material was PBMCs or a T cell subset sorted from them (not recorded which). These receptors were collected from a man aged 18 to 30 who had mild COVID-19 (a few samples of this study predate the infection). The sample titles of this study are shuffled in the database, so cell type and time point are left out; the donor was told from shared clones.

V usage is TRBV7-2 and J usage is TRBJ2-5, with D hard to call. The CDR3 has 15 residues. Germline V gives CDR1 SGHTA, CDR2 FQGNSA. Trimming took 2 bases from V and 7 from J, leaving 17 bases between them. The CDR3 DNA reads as TGTGCCAGCAGCTTAAGTTTGGGGAAAACGGGGACCCAGTACTTC. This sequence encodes CASSLSLGKTGTQYF.

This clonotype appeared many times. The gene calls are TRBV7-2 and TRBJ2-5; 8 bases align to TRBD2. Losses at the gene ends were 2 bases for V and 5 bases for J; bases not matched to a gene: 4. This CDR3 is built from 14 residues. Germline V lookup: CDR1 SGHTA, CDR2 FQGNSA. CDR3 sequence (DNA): TGTGCCAGCAGCTTAAGCCCGGGAGGGGAGACCCAGTACTTC. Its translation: CASSLSPGGETQYF. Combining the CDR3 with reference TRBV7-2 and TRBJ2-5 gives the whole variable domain GAGVSQSPSNKVTEKGKDVELRCDPISGHTALYWYRQSLGQGLEFLIYFQGNSAPDKSGLPSDRFSAERTGGSVSTLTIQRTQQEDSAVYLCASSLSPGGETQYFGPGTRLLVL.

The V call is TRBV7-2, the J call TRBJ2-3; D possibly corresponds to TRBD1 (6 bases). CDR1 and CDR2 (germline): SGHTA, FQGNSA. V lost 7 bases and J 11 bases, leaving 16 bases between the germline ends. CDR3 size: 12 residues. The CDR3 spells CASTLPPGVQYF. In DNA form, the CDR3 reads TGTGCCAGCACCCTACCCCCAGGGGTGCAGTATTTT. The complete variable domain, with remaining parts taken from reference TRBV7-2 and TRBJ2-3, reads GAGVSQSPSNKVTEKGKDVELRCDPISGHTALYWYRQSLGQGLEFLIYFQGNSAPDKSGLPSDRFSAERTGGSVSTLTIQRTQQEDSAVYLCASTLPPGVQYFGPGTRLTVL.